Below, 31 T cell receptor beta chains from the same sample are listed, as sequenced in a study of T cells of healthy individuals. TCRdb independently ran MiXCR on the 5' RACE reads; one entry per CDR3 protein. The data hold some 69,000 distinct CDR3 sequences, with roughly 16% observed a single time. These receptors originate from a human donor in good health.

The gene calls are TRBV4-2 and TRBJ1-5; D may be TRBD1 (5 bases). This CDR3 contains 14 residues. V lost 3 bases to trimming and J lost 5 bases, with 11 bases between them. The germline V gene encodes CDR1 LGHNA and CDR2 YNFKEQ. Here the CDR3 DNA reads TGTGCCAGCAGCCACAGGGCTGGGGATCAGCCCCAGCATTTT. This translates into CASSHRAGDQPQHF.

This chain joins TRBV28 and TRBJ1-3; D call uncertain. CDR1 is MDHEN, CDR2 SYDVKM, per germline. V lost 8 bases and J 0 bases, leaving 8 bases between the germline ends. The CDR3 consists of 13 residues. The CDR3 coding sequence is TGTGCCAGCGCGGGAAACTCTGGAAACACCATATATTTT. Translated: CASAGNSGNTIYF.

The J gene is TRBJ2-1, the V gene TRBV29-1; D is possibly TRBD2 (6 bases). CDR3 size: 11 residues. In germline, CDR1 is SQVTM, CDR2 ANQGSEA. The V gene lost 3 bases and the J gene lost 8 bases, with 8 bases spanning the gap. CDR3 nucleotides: TGCAGCGTTGATGGCGGGGATGAGCAGTTCTTC. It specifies CSVDGGDEQFF.

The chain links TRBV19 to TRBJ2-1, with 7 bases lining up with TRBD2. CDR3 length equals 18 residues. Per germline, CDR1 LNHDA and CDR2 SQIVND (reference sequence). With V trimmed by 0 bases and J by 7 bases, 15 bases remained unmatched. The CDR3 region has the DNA TGTGCCAGTAGTATAGATCCGTTCGGGAGGCGGTTTAGGAATGAGCAGTTCTTC. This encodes CASSIDPFGRRFRNEQFF.

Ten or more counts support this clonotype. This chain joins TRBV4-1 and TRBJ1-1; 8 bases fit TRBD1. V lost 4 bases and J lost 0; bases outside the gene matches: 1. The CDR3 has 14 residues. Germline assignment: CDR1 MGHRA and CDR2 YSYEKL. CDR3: CASSRTGMNTEAFF. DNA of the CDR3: TGCGCCAGCAGCCGGACAGGGATGAACACTGAAGCTTTCTTT.

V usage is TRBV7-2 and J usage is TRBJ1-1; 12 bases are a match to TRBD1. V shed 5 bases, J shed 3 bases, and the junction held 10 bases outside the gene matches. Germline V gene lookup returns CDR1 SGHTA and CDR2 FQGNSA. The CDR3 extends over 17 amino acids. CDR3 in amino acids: CASSARSGTGGYTEAFF. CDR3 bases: TGTGCCAGCAGCGCCCGGTCCGGGACAGGGGGCTACACTGAAGCTTTCTTT.

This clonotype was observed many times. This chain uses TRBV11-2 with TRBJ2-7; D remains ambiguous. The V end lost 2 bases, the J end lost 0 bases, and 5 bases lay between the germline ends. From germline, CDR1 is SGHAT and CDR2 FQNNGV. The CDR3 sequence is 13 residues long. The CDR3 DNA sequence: TGTGCCAGCAGCTTATCTAACTCCTACGAGCAGTACTTC. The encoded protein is CASSLSNSYEQYF.

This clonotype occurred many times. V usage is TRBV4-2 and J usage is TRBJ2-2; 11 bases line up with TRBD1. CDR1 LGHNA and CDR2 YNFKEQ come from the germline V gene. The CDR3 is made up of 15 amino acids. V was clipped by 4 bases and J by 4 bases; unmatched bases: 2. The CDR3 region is CASSPGTGGTGELFF. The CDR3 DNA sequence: TGTGCCAGCAGCCCCGGGACAGGGGGCACCGGGGAGCTGTTTTTT.

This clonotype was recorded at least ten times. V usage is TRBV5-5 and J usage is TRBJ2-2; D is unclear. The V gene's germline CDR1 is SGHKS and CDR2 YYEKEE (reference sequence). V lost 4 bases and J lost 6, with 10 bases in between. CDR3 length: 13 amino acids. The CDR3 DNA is TGTGCCAGCAGCCTACGAGATCCCGGGGAGCTGTTTTTT. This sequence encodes CASSLRDPGELFF.

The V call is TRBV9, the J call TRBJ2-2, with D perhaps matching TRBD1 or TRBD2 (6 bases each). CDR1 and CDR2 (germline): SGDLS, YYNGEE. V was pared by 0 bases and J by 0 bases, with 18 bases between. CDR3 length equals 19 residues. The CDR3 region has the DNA TGTGCCAGCAGCGTAGCTCCCCGGGGGCAAACCGCGAACACCGGGGAGCTGTTTTTT. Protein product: CASSVAPRGQTANTGELFF. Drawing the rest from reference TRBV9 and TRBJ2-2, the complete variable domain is DSGVTQTPKHLITATGQRVTLRCSPRSGDLSVYWYQQSLDQGLQFLIQYYNGEERAKGNILERFSAQQFPDLHSELNLSSLELGDSALYFCASSVAPRGQTANTGELFFGEGSRLTVL.

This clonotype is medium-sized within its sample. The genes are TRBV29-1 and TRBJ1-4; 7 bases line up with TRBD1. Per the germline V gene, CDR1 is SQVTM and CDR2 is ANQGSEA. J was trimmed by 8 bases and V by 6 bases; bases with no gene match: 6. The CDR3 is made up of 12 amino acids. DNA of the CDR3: TGCAGCGTGATACAGGGGAGCGAAAAACTGTTTTTT. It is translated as CSVIQGSEKLFF.

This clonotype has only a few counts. CDR3 in amino acids: CSAASDSYEQYF. The CDR3 coding sequence is TGCAGTGCTGCATCGGACTCCTACGAGCAGTACTTC. The V gene is TRBV20-1, the J gene TRBJ2-7, with D uncertain. This CDR3 is 12 amino acids long. Trimming shortened V by 5 bases and J by 0 bases, and 8 bases separated the two germline ends. In germline, CDR1 is DFQATT, CDR2 SNEGSKA (reference sequence).

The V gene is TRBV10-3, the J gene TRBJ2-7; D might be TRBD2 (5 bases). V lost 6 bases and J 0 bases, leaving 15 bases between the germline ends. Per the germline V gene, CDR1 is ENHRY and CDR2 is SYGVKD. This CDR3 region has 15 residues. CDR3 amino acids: CAIRRMDSGSYEQYF. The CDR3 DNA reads TGTGCCATCAGGAGGATGGACTCGGGCTCCTACGAGCAGTACTTC.

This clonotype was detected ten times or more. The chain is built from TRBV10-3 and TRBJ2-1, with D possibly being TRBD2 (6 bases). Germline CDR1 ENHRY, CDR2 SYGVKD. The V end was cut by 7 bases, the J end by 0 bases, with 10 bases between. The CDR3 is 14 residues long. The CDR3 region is CAINGGASYNEQFF. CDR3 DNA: TGTGCCATCAACGGCGGGGCCTCCTACAATGAGCAGTTCTTC.

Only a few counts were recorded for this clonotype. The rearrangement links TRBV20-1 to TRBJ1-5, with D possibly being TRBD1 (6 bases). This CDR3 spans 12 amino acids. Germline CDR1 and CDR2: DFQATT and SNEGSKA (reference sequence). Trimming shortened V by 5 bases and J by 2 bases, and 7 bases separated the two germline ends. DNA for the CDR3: TGCAGTGCTGAGGGGGGCAATCAGCCCCAGCATTTT. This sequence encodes CSAEGGNQPQHF.

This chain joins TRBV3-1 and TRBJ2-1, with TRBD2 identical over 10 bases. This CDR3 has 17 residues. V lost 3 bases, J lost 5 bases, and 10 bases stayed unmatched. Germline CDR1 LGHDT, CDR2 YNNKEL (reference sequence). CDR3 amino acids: CASSQRLAGAQDNEQFF. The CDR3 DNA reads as TGTGCCAGCAGCCAGAGGCTAGCGGGGGCCCAGGACAATGAGCAGTTCTTC.

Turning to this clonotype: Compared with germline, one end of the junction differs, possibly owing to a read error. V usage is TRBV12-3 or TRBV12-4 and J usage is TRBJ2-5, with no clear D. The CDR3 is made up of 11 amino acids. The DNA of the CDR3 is TGTGCCAGCAGTTTAGGAGAGACCAAGTACTTC. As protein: CASSLGETKYF.

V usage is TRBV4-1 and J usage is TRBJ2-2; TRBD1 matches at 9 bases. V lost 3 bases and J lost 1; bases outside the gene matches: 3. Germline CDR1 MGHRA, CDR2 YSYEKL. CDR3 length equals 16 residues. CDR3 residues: CASSQLGQGNTGELFF. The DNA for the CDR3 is TGCGCCAGCAGCCAGCTGGGACAGGGGAACACCGGGGAGCTGTTTTTT.

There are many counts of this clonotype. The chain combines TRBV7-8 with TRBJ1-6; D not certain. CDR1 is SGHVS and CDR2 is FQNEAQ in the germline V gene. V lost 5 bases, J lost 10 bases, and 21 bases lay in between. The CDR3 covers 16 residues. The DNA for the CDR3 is TGTGCCAGCAGCATTACGTACCGGGATTTCCTCTCACCCCTCCACTTT. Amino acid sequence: CASSITYRDFLSPLHF.

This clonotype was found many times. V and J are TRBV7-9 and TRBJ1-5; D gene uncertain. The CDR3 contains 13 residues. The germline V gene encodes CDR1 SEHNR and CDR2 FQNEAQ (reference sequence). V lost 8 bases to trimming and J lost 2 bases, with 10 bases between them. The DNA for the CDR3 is TGTGCCAGCTCAGGAGCGGGCAATCAGCCCCAGCATTTT. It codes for CASSGAGNQPQHF.

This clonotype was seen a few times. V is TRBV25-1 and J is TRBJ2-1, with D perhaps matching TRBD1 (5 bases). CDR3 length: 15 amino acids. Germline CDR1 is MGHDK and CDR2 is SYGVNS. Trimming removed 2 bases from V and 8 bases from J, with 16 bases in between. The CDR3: CASSEGTSGRDEQFF. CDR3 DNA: TGTGCCAGCAGTGAAGGTACCTCCGGCAGGGATGAGCAGTTCTTC.

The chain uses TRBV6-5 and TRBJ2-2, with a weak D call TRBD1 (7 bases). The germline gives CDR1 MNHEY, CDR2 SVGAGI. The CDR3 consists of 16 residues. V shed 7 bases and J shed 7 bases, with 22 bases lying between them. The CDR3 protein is CASTIRRGLTIGELFF. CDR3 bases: TGTGCCAGCACCATCAGGAGGGGGCTAACGATCGGGGAGCTGTTTTTT.

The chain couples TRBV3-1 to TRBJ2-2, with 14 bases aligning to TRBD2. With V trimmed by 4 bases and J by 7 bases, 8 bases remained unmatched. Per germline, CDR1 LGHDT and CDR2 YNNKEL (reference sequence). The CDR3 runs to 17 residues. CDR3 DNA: TGTGCCAGCAGCCCAGTGACTAGCGGGGGGGCGAGCGGGGAGCTGTTTTTT. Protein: CASSPVTSGGASGELFF.

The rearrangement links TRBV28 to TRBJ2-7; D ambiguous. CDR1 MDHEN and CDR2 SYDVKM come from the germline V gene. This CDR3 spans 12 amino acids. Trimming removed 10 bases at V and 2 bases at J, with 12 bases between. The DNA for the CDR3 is TGTGCCACCACACCGTCCCCCTACGAGCAGTACTTC. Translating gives CATTPSPYEQYF.

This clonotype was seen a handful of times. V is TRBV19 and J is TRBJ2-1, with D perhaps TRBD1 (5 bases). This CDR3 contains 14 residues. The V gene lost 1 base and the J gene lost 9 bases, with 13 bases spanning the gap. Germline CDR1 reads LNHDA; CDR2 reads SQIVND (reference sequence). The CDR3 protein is CASSIAQGIGEQFF. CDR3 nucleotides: TGTGCCAGTAGTATAGCCCAGGGTATAGGTGAGCAGTTCTTC.

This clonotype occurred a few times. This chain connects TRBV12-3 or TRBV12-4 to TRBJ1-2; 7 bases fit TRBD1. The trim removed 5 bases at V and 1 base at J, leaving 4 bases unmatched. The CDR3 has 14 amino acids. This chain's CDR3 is CASSRQGGNYGYTF. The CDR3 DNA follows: TGTGCCAGCAGTCGACAGGGAGGTAACTATGGCTACACCTTC.

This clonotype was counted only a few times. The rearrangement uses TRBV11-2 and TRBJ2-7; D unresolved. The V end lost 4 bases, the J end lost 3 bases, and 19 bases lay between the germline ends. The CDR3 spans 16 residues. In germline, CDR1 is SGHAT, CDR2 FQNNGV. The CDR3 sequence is CASSSEAWDWNYEQYF. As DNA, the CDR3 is TGTGCCAGCAGCTCAGAAGCGTGGGATTGGAACTACGAGCAGTACTTC.

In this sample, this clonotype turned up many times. The CDR3 region is CASSHRGQAGETQYF. DNA for the CDR3: TGTGCCAGCAGCCATCGTGGACAGGCGGGAGAGACCCAGTACTTC. J is TRBJ2-5 and V is TRBV11-2; 7 bases match TRBD1. With 5 bases clipped from V and 4 bases from J, the junction kept 10 bases outside the gene matches. Germline lookup yields CDR1 SGHAT and CDR2 FQNNGV. The CDR3 is 15 amino acids.

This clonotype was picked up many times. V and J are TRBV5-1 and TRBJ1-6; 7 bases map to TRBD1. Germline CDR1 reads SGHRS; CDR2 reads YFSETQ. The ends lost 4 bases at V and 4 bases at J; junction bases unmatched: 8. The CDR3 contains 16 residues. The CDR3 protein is CASSLAAGQYNSPLHF. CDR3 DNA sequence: TGCGCCAGCAGCCTGGCCGCGGGACAGTATAATTCACCCCTCCACTTT.

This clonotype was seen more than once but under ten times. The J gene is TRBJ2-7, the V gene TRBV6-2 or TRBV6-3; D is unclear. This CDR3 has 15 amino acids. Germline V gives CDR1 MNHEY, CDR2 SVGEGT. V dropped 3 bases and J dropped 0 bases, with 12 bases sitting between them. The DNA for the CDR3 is TGTGCCAGCAGTTATCGACTCCTACACTCCTACGAGCAGTACTTC. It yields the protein CASSYRLLHSYEQYF.

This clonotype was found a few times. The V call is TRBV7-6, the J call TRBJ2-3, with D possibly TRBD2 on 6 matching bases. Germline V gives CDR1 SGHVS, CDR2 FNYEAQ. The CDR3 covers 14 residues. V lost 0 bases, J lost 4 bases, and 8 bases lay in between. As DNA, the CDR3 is TGTGCCAGCAGCTTAGCCCGACTAGCAGATACGCAGTATTTT. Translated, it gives CASSLARLADTQYF.